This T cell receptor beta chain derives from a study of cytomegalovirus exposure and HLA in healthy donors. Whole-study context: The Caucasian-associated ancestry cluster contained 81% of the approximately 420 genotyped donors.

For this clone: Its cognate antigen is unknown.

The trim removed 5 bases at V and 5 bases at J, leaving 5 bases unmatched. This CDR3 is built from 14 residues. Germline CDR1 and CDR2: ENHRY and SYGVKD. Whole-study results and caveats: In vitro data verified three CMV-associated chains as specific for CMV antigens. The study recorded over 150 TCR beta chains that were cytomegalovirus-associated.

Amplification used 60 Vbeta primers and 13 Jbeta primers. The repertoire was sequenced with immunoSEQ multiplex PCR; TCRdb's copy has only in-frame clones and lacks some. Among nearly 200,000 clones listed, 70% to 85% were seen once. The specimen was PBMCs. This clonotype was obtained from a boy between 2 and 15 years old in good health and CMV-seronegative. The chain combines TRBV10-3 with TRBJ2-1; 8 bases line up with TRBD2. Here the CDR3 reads CAISSGGANNEQFF. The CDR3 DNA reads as TGTGCCATCAGTTCGGGGGGGGCCAACAATGAGCAGTTCTTC.